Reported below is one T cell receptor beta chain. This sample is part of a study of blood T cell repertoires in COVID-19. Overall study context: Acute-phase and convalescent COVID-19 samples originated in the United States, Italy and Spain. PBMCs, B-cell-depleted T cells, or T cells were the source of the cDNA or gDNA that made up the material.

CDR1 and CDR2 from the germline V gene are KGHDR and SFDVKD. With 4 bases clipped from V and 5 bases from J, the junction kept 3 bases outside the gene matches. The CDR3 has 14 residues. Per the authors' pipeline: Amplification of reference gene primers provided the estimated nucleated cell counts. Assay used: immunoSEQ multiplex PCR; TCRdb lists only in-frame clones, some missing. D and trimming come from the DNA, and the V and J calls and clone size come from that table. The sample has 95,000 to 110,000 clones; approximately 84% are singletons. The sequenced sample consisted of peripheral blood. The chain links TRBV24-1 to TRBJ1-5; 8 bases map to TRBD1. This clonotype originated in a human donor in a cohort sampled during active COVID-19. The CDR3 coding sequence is TGTGCCACCAGTGAAAACAGGGGGTATCAGCCCCAGCATTTT. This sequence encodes CATSENRGYQPQHF.